The following is a T cell receptor (beta chain) sequence with its context. This sample was included in a study of blood T cell repertoires in COVID-19. Study overall: The samples span acute and convalescent COVID-19 from the United States, Italy and Spain. Sample material is recorded as cDNA or gDNA derived from T cells, B-cell-depleted T cells, or PBMCs.

The protocol was immunoSEQ multiplex PCR, while the TCRdb copy is restricted to in-frame clones and leaves out a portion. The table has 300,000 to 350,000 clones, 70% to 90% seen once. V was trimmed by 4 bases and J by 6 bases, leaving 18 bases between them. This CDR3 has 15 amino acids. Germline V gene lookup returns CDR1 SEHNR and CDR2 FQNEAQ (reference sequence). This chain uses TRBV7-9 with TRBJ1-2, with a tentative D call TRBD1 (6 bases). The receptor was derived from a woman aged 25-40 years with COVID-19, enrolled during active disease. The sequenced material came from peripheral blood. The CDR3 here is CASSSSAETGHGYTF. The CDR3 region has the DNA TGTGCCAGCAGCTCCTCCGCAGAAACAGGGCATGGCTACACCTTC.